Below, 20 T cell receptor beta chains from the same sample are listed, as sequenced in a study of cytomegalovirus exposure and HLA in healthy donors. PCR was performed using 60 Vbeta and 13 Jbeta primers. Sequencing used immunoSEQ multiplex PCR; TCRdb keeps in-frame clones, though not all of them. The data contain about 230,000 clones, over 70% of them singletons. Sequencing was carried out using PBMCs. The receptors here all came from a woman aged 55-70 years in good health and CMV-seropositive.

V and J are TRBV10-3 and TRBJ1-2; no reliable D call. Germline CDR1 and CDR2: ENHRY and SYGVKD. Trimming removed 0 bases at V and 2 bases at J, with 13 bases between. The CDR3 sequence is 16 residues long. The CDR3 loop is CAISESSGNNNYGYTF. The CDR3 bases are TGTGCCATCAGTGAGTCGTCGGGGAATAACAACTATGGCTACACCTTC.

The CDR3 coding sequence is TGTGCCAGCAGTGCCACTCAGGGGGACTATGGCTACACCTTC. Translation: CASSATQGDYGYTF. The chain employs TRBV25-1 and TRBJ1-2; TRBD1 matches at 7 bases. CDR1 and CDR2 (germline): MGHDK, SYGVNS. The J segment lost 3 bases and the V segment lost 4 bases, leaving 5 bases of the junction unmatched. This CDR3 region has 14 residues.

This clone showed up just once. Here the CDR3 DNA reads TGTGCCAGCAGTGAAACTAGCGATTCATACGAGCAGTACTTC. Its translation: CASSETSDSYEQYF. The rearrangement joins TRBV6-1 to TRBJ2-7; 7 positions match TRBD2. This CDR3 region has 14 residues. Per the germline V gene, CDR1 is MNHNS and CDR2 is SASEGT. With V trimmed by 2 bases and J by 4 bases, 5 bases remained unmatched.

This chain links TRBV19 with TRBJ2-3; D may be TRBD2 (6 bases). The CDR3 spans 14 residues. CDR1 LNHDA and CDR2 SQIVND come from the germline V gene (reference sequence). Between the trimmed V and J ends, which lost 3 bases and 3 bases, there was a span of 10 bases. The CDR3 here is CASSIGLATDTQYF. CDR3 DNA: TGTGCCAGTAGTATTGGGCTAGCGACAGATACGCAGTATTTT.

This chain joins TRBV19 and TRBJ2-7; possibly TRBD2 for D (6 bases). Trimming took off 4 bases at V and 0 bases at J, with 7 bases between the two ends. Looked up from germline, CDR1 is LNHDA and CDR2 is SQIVND (reference sequence). The CDR3 extends over 13 amino acids. CDR3 residues: CASSRDFSYEQYF. The CDR3 DNA reads TGTGCCAGTAGTAGGGACTTCTCCTACGAGCAGTACTTC. Using reference TRBV19 and TRBJ2-7 for the parts outside the CDR3, the full variable domain is DGGITQSPKYLFRKEGQNVTLSCEQNLNHDAMYWYRQDPGQGLRLIYYSQIVNDFQKGDIAEGYSVSREKKESFPLTVTSAQKNPTAFYLCASSRDFSYEQYFGPGTRLTVT.

V gene TRBV2 combines with J gene TRBJ1-1; D possibly corresponds to TRBD1 (5 bases). The CDR3 length is 13 residues. Trimming removed 7 bases from V and 3 bases from J, with 12 bases in between. From germline, CDR1 is SNHLY and CDR2 FYNNEI. The CDR3 is CASMGGVDTEAFF. CDR3 in DNA: TGTGCCAGCATGGGGGGGGTGGACACTGAAGCTTTCTTT. The complete variable domain, with remaining parts taken from reference TRBV2 and TRBJ1-1, reads EPEVTQTPSHQVTQMGQEVILRCVPISNHLYFYWYRQILGQKVEFLVSFYNNEISEKSEIFDDQFSVERPDGSNFTLKIRSTKLEDSAMYFCASMGGVDTEAFFGQGTRLTVV.

The J gene is TRBJ2-3, the V gene TRBV7-9; the D gene is possibly TRBD2 (5 bases). This CDR3 region has 17 residues. Germline loops: CDR1 SEHNR, CDR2 FQNEAQ (reference sequence). Trimming cost V 0 bases and J 2 bases, with 15 bases left between them. This chain's CDR3 is CASSLAFEAGATDTQYF. CDR3 DNA: TGTGCCAGCAGCTTAGCGTTCGAGGCGGGTGCCACAGATACGCAGTATTTT.

The chain carries TRBV10-1 and TRBJ2-2, with D possibly TRBD1 on 5 matching bases. The germline V gene encodes CDR1 WNHNN and CDR2 SYGVQD (reference sequence). The ends were cut back, 0 bases at V and 2 bases at J, with 13 bases in the middle. This CDR3 is 17 amino acids long. The CDR3 protein is CASSESGRPSNTGELFF. The CDR3 nucleotides are TGCGCCAGCAGTGAGTCGGGGCGCCCGAGTAACACCGGGGAGCTGTTTTTT.

In this sample, this clone turned up once. This chain connects TRBV14 to TRBJ2-3; D may be TRBD2 (6 bases). The germline V gene encodes CDR1 SGHDN and CDR2 FVKESK. V dropped 1 base and J dropped 9 bases, with 8 bases sitting between them. CDR3 length equals 12 residues. In nucleotides, the CDR3 is TGTGCCAGCAGCCAAGGAGGGAGGACGCAGTATTTT. Residues: CASSQGGRTQYF.

The chain joins TRBV14 to TRBJ2-5; tentatively, D is TRBD2 (6 bases). The CDR3 spans 15 residues. The germline V and J ends were trimmed by 2 bases and 4 bases, with 14 bases remaining between them. Germline V gene lookup returns CDR1 SGHDN and CDR2 FVKESK. CDR3 DNA: TGTGCCAGCAGCCAACTTTTCCTGGGAGGAGAGACCCAGTACTTC. It yields the protein CASSQLFLGGETQYF.

V and J are TRBV2 and TRBJ1-2; D ambiguous. The CDR3 runs to 14 residues. The V end lost 7 bases, the J end lost 0 bases, and 12 bases lay between the germline ends. Germline CDR1 is SNHLY and CDR2 is FYNNEI. The CDR3 region has the DNA TGTGCCAGCAATGCAGACGGGGCTAACTATGGCTACACCTTC. Its translation is CASNADGANYGYTF. The full variable domain, its missing parts supplied by reference TRBV2 and TRBJ1-2, is EPEVTQTPSHQVTQMGQEVILRCVPISNHLYFYWYRQILGQKVEFLVSFYNNEISEKSEIFDDQFSVERPDGSNFTLKIRSTKLEDSAMYFCASNADGANYGYTFGSGTRLTVV.

The chain links TRBV5-1 to TRBJ2-5; 12 bases are a match to TRBD2. CDR1 is SGHRS, CDR2 YFSETQ, per germline. The CDR3 runs to 16 residues. V shed 1 base, J shed 5 bases, and the junction held 6 bases outside the gene matches. CDR3 in amino acids: CASSLWTSGTRETQYF. In DNA, the CDR3 is TGCGCCAGCAGCTTGTGGACTAGCGGGACTCGGGAGACCCAGTACTTC.

The V call is TRBV2, the J call TRBJ2-7, with D perhaps TRBD1 (6 bases). Germline CDR1 SNHLY, CDR2 FYNNEI. V was trimmed by 6 bases and J by 1 base, leaving 13 bases between them. This CDR3 has 14 amino acids. As DNA, the CDR3 is TGTGCCAGCAGGGGTACAGGGAAGTCCTACGAGCAGTACTTC. Translation: CASRGTGKSYEQYF.

This sequence joins TRBV6-1 and TRBJ1-1; 7 positions agree with TRBD1. This CDR3 comprises 12 residues. The germline CDR1 and CDR2 sequences are MNHNS and SASEGT. With 8 bases clipped from V and 6 bases from J, the junction kept 6 bases outside the gene matches. This CDR3 reads CASSQGVPEAFF. Here the CDR3 DNA reads TGTGCCAGCTCGCAGGGGGTCCCTGAAGCTTTCTTT.

The chain uses TRBV2 and TRBJ2-2, with 9 positions matching TRBD2. The length of the CDR3 is 16 residues. Germline V gene sequence: CDR1 SNHLY, CDR2 FYNNEI. V shed 2 bases, J shed 4 bases, and the junction held 5 bases outside the gene matches. The CDR3 DNA is TGTGCCAGCAGTGAAAGGGCGGGGGGGCTCACCGGGGAGCTGTTTTTT. Its protein is CASSERAGGLTGELFF.

This clone was counted between two and nine times. The chain has TRBV27 and TRBJ2-7; TRBD2 is a possible D gene (7 bases). The germline CDR1 and CDR2 sequences are MNHEY and SMNVEV (reference sequence). V lost 4 bases and J 7 bases, leaving 14 bases between the germline ends. CDR3 length: 13 residues. CDR3 amino acids: CASSSGEGLEQYF. For the CDR3, the DNA is TGTGCCAGCAGTTCAGGGGAGGGGTTGGAGCAGTACTTC.

The V and J genes are TRBV16 and TRBJ2-2; no clear D gene. The germline V gene has CDR1 KGHSY and CDR2 FQNENV. V dropped 7 bases and J dropped 2 bases, with 5 bases sitting between them. This CDR3 has 12 amino acids. The CDR3 region has the DNA TGTGCCAGCATCTTAAACACCGGGGAGCTGTTTTTT. Amino acids: CASILNTGELFF.

The chain uses TRBV14 and TRBJ2-3, with D tentatively TRBD2 (5 bases). V lost 2 bases and J lost 3, with 15 bases in between. There are 16 residues in the CDR3. The germline V gene has CDR1 SGHDN and CDR2 FVKESK. CDR3 region: CASSQSWGEVTDTQYF. For the CDR3, the DNA is TGTGCCAGCAGCCAAAGCTGGGGAGAGGTAACAGATACGCAGTATTTT.

The chain carries TRBV2 and TRBJ1-1; no firm D call. The V end lost 7 bases, the J end lost 0 bases, and 3 bases lay between the germline ends. The CDR3 has 11 amino acids. CDR1 is SNHLY, CDR2 FYNNEI, per germline. CDR3 nucleotides: TGTGCCAGCATCATGAACACTGAAGCTTTCTTT. Translation gives CASIMNTEAFF.

This clone was seen only a few times. This chain connects TRBV28 to TRBJ2-5; 11 bases fit TRBD2. The CDR3 is 15 amino acids. Per the germline V gene, CDR1 is MDHEN and CDR2 is SYDVKM. V trimming: 6 bases; J trimming: 5 bases; junction bases outside the gene matches: 8. The CDR3 reads CASSTSGGFWETQYF. CDR3 DNA: TGTGCCAGCAGCACTAGCGGGGGCTTTTGGGAGACCCAGTACTTC. The entire variable domain, with the rest obtained from reference TRBV28 and TRBJ2-5, is as follows: DVKVTQSSRYLVKRTGEKVFLECVQDMDHENMFWYRQDPGLGLRLIYFSYDVKMKEKGDIPEGYSVSREKKERFSLILESASTNQTSMYLCASSTSGGFWETQYFGPGTRLLVL.